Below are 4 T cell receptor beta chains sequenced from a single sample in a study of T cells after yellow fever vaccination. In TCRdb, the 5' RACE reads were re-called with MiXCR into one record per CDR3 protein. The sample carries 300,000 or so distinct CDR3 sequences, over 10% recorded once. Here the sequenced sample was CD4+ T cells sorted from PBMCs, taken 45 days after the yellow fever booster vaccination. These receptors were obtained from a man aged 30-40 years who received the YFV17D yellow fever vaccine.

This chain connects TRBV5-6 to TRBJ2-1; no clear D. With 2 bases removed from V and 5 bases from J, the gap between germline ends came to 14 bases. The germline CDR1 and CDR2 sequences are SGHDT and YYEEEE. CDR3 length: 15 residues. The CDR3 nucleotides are TGTGCCAGCAGCTTAATAATAGGCGTCCACAATGAGCAGTTCTTC. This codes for CASSLIIGVHNEQFF.

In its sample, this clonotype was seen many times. The CDR3 DNA sequence: TGTGCCAGCAGTTTAAGCAGCCAAGAGACCCAGTACTTC. This codes for CASSLSSQETQYF. The V and J genes are TRBV12-3 or TRBV12-4 and TRBJ2-5; D gene uncertain. This CDR3 region has 13 residues. Trimming shortened V by 2 bases and J by 1 base, and 5 bases separated the two germline ends.

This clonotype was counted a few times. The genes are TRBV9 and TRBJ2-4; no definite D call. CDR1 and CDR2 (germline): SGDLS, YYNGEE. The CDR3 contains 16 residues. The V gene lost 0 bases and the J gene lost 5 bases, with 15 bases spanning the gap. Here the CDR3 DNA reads TGTGCCAGCAGCGTAGGTCCACACCTGTGGGAAAACATTCAGTACTTC. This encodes CASSVGPHLWENIQYF.

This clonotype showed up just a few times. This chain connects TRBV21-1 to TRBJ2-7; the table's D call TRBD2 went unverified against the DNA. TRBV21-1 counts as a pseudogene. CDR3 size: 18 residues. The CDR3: CASSARTSGTPYHYEQYF. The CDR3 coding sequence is TGTGCCAGCAGCGCCCGGACTAGCGGGACTCCTTACCACTACGAGCAGTACTTC.